This entry features one T cell receptor (beta chain) sequence. CDR1 and CDR2 from the germline V gene are LGHNA and YNFKEQ. The CDR3 length is 13 residues. V was shortened by 3 bases and J by 5 bases, with 11 bases between the two germline ends. This sample is part of a study of blood T cell repertoires in COVID-19. Study as a whole: The cDNA or gDNA used as material had been derived from T cells, B-cell-depleted T cells, or PBMCs.

Only in-frame clones appear in the TCRdb table, and some are missing; sequencing was by immunoSEQ multiplex PCR. Here the sample spans roughly 97,000 clones, 80% to 90% being singletons. The chain has TRBV4-2 and TRBJ2-7; no clear D gene. This sequence was found in a human donor in a cohort sampled during active COVID-19. What was sequenced was peripheral blood. The CDR3 sequence is CASSHRGRHEQYF. Written as DNA, the CDR3 is TGTGCCAGCAGCCACCGCGGTCGTCACGAGCAGTACTTC.